This T cell receptor (beta chain) was retrieved from a study of Ad26.COV2.S vaccination and SARS-CoV-2 variants. Study context: Once or twice, 56 days apart, Ad26.COV2.S was delivered intramuscularly.

Treatment indicated: some 20 received Ad26.COV2.S at low or high dose, single or two shots; about five received placebo; per-sample allocation not given. Sampling occurred on day 63 after the first vaccine or placebo injection. The individual, an adult aged 18-55 years, was a donor in Boston. With 5 bases removed from V and 2 bases from J, the gap between germline ends came to 9 bases. Germline CDR1 and CDR2: SQVTM and ANQGSEA. The CDR3 length is 12 residues. This table comes from immunoSEQ multiplex PCR, and its TCRdb copy is limited to in-frame clones, with some not included. The sample includes more than 300,000 clones, roughly 84% of them seen just once.

The chain has TRBV29-1 and TRBJ1-1; D may be TRBD1 (6 bases). The clonotype was recovered from a person between 18 and 65 years old who received the Ad26.COV2.S COVID-19 vaccine or a placebo. Specimen: peripheral blood, collected in a trial of Ad26.COV2.S vaccine versus placebo. The CDR3 nucleotides are TGCAGCGTTAAACAGGGAAACACTGAAGCTTTCTTT. This translates into CSVKQGNTEAFF.